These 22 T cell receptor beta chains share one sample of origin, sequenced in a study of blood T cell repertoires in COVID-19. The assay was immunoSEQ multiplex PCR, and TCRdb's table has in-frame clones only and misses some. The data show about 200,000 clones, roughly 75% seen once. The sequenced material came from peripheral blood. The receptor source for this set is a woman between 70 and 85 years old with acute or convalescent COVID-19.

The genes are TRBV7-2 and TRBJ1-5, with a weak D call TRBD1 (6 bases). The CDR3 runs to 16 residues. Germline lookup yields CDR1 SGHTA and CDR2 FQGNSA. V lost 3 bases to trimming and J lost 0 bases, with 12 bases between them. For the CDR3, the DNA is TGTGCCAGCAGCTTTGTGGGGGGGCTTAGCAATCAGCCCCAGCATTTT. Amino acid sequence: CASSFVGGLSNQPQHF.

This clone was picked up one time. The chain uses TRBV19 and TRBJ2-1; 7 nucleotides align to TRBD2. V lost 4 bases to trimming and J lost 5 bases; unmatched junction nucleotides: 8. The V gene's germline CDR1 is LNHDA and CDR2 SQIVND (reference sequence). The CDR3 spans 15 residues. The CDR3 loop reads CASSRYGRTHNEQFF. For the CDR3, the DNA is TGTGCCAGTAGTAGATACGGGAGGACACACAATGAGCAGTTCTTC.

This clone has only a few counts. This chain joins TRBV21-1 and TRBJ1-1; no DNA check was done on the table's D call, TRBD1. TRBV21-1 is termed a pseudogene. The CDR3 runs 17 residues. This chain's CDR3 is CASSPRTARTMNTEAFF. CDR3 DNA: TGTGCCAGCAGCCCTCGGACGGCCCGGACAATGAACACTGAAGCTTTCTTT.

The chain's CDR3 is CASSYSLQETQYF. The DNA of the CDR3 is TGTGCCAGCAGTTACAGTCTTCAAGAGACCCAGTACTTC. The rearrangement links TRBV27 to TRBJ2-5; no clear D gene. V was pared by 4 bases and J by 2 bases, with 8 bases between. Germline V gives CDR1 MNHEY, CDR2 SMNVEV (reference sequence). CDR3 length: 13 amino acids.

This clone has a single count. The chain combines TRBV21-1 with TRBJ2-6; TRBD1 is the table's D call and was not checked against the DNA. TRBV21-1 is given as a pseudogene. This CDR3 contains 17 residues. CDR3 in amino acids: CASSLTGGVAGANVLTF. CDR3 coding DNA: TGTGCCAGCAGTCTGACAGGGGGCGTAGCTGGGGCCAACGTCCTGACTTTC.

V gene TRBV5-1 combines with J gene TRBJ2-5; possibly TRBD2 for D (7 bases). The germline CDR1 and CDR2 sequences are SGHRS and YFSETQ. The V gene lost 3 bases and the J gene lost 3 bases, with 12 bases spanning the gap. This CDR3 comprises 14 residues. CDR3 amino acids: CASSWGGSKETQYF. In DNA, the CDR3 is TGCGCCAGCAGCTGGGGGGGCAGTAAAGAGACCCAGTACTTC.

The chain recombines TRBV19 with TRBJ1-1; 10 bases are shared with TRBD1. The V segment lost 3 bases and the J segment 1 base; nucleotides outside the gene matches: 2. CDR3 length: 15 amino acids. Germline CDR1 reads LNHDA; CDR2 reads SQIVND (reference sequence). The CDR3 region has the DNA TGTGCCAGTAGTATCCGGGACAGGGGGAACACTGAAGCTTTCTTT. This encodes CASSIRDRGNTEAFF. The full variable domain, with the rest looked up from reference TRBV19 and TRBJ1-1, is DGGITQSPKYLFRKEGQNVTLSCEQNLNHDAMYWYRQDPGQGLRLIYYSQIVNDFQKGDIAEGYSVSREKKESFPLTVTSAQKNPTAFYLCASSIRDRGNTEAFFGQGTRLTVV.

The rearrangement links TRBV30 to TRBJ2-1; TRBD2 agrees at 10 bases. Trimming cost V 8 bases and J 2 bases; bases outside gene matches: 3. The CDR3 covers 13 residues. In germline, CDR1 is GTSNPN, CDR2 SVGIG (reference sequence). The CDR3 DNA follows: TGTGCCGGAAGCGGGAGGGCCTACAATGAGCAGTTCTTC. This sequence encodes CAGSGRAYNEQFF. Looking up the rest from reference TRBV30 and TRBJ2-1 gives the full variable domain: SQTIHQWPATLVQPVGSPLSLECTVEGTSNPNLYWYRQAAGRGLQLLFYSVGIGQISSEVPQNLSASRPQDRQFILSSKKLLLSDSGFYLCAGSGRAYNEQFFGPGTRLTVL.

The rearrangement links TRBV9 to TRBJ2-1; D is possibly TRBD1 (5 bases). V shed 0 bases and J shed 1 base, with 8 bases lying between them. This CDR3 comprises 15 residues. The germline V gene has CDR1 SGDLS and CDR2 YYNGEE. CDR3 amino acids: CASSVVPGSYNEQFF. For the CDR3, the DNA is TGTGCCAGCAGCGTAGTTCCAGGGTCCTACAATGAGCAGTTCTTC. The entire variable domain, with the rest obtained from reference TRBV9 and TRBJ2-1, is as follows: DSGVTQTPKHLITATGQRVTLRCSPRSGDLSVYWYQQSLDQGLQFLIQYYNGEERAKGNILERFSAQQFPDLHSELNLSSLELGDSALYFCASSVVPGSYNEQFFGPGTRLTVL.

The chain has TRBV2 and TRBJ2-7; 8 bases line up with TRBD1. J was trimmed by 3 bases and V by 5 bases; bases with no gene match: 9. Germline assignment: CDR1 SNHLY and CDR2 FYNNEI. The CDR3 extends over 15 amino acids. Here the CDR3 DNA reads TGTGCCAGCAGTCAGGGACAGGACGTAGTCTACGAGCAGTACTTC. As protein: CASSQGQDVVYEQYF. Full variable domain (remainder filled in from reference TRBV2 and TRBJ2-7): EPEVTQTPSHQVTQMGQEVILRCVPISNHLYFYWYRQILGQKVEFLVSFYNNEISEKSEIFDDQFSVERPDGSNFTLKIRSTKLEDSAMYFCASSQGQDVVYEQYFGPGTRLTVT.

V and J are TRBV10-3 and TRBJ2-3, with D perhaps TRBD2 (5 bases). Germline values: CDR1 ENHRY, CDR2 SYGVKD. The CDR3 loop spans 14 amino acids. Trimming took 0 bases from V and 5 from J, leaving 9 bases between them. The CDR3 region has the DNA TGTGCCATCAGTGAGTCGGAGGCGGGAGATACGCAGTATTTT. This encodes CAISESEAGDTQYF.

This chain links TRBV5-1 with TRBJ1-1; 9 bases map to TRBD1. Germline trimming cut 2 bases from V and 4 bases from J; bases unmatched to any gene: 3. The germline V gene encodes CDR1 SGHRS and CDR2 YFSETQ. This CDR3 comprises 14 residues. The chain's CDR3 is CASSLQGAGTEAFF. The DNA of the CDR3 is TGCGCCAGCAGCTTACAGGGGGCCGGCACTGAAGCTTTCTTT.

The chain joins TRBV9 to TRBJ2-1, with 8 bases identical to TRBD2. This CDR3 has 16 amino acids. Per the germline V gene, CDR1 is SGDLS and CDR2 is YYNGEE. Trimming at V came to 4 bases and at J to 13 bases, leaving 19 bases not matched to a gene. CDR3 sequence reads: CASSPTSGHSGDSQFF. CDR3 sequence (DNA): TGTGCCAGCAGCCCTACTAGCGGCCATAGCGGGGATTCACAGTTCTTC.

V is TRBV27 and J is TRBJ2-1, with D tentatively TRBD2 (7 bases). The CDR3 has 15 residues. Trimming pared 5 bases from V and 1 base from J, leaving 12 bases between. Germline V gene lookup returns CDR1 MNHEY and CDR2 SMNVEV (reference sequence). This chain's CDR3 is CASSRGGGSYNEQFF. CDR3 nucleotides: TGTGCCAGCAGTAGGGGGGGAGGGTCCTACAATGAGCAGTTCTTC.

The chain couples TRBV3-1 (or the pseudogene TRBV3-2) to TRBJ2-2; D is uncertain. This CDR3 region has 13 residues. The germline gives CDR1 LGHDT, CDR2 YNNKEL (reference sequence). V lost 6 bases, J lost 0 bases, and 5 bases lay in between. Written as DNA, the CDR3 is TGTGCCAGCAGATTATCGAACACCGGGGAGCTGTTTTTT. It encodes CASRLSNTGELFF.

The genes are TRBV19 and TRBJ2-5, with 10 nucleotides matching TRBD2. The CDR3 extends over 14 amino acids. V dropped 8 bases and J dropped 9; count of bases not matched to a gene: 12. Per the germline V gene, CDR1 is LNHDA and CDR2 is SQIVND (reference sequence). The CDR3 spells CASGASGSKGAQYF. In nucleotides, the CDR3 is TGTGCCAGTGGGGCTAGCGGGAGTAAAGGGGCCCAGTACTTC.

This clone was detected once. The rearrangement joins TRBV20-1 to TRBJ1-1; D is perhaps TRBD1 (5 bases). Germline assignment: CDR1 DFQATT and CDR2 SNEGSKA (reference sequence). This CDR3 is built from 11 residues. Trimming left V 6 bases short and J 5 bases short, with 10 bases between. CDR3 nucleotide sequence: TGCAGTGCCCACAGGTGGACTGAAGCTTTCTTT. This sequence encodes CSAHRWTEAFF.

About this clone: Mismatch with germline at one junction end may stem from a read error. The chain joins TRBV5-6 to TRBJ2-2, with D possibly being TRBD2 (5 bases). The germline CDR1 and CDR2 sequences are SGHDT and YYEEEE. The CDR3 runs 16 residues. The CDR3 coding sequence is TGTGCCAGCAGCACGCCGAGGAACCCAGAACACCGGGGAGCTGTTTTT. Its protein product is CASSTPRNPEHRGAVF.

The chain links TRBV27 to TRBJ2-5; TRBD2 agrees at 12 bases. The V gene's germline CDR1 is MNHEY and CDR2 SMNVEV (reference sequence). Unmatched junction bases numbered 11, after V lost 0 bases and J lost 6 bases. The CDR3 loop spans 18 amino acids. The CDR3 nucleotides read TGTGCCAGCAGTTTATCCCGGGCTAGCGGGAGGGCCGCGAAGACCCAGTACTTC. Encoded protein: CASSLSRASGRAAKTQYF.

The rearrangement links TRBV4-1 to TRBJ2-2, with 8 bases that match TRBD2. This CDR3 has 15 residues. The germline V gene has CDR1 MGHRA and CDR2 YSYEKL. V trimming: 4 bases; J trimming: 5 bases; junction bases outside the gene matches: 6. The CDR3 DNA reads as TGCGCCAGCAGCCCCGGGGGGGCGCGGACCGGGGAGCTGTTTTTT. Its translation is CASSPGGARTGELFF.

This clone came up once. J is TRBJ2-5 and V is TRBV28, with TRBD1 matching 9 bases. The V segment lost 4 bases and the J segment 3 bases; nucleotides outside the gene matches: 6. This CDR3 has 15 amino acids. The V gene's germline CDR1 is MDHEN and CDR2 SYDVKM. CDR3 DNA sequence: TGTGCCAGCAGTTCGACAGGACAGGGGAAAGAGACCCAGTACTTC. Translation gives CASSSTGQGKETQYF.

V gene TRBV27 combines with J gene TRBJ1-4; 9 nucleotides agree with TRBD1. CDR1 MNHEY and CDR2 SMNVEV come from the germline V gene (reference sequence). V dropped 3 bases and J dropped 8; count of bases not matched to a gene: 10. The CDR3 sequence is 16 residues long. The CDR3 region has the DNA TGTGCCAGCAGTTTCCTTGGGACAGGGAAAGACGAAAAACTGTTTTTT. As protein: CASSFLGTGKDEKLFF.